This TCR beta chain is from a study of cytomegalovirus exposure and HLA in healthy donors. Findings and limits, study-wide: TRBV6-2, TRBV6-3 and some other V segments were excluded as indistinguishable. In a later analysis, DRB1 alleles had the most associated TCRs; HLA-C alleles the fewest.

Worth noting for this clone: Its antigen is still unknown.

13 Jbeta primers and 60 Vbeta primers were used for the PCR. Sequenced by immunoSEQ multiplex PCR; TCRdb stores in-frame clones only, minus some. The data show 100,000 or so clones, with under 70% seen just once and 2% to 3% held by the top ten. The CDR3 length is 13 residues. The V end lost 8 bases, the J end lost 5 bases, and 15 bases lay between the germline ends. The germline V gene encodes CDR1 MDHEN and CDR2 SYDVKM. Source material: PBMCs. The chain has TRBV28 and TRBJ1-1; no firm D call. This clonotype was sampled from a man over 45 in good health and CMV-seronegative. In DNA form, the CDR3 reads TGTGCCAGCTTGGAAACAGTCACAACTGAAGCTTTCTTT. Translated: CASLETVTTEAFF.